Below are 21 T cell receptor beta chains sequenced from a single sample in a study of T cell repertoires in cytomegalovirus infection. Using its own MiXCR run on the reads, TCRdb lists one record per CDR3 protein. This table has about 360,000 distinct CDR3 sequences, approximately 35% appearing once. The antigens of these receptors remain unknown. Sequencing used cultured PBMCs, obtained from culture after CMV antigen stimulation. These TCRs come from a human donor in good health (CMV status not recorded). Some clones in this sample may be carry-over from other donors' samples.

This chain uses TRBV30 with TRBJ1-1; D is unresolved. Trimming stripped 1 base from V and 4 bases from J, with 10 bases between. Germline V lookup: CDR1 GTSNPN, CDR2 SVGIG (reference sequence). There are 13 residues in the CDR3. The CDR3 DNA reads as TGTGCCTGGAGTGGGAGGATGACCACTGAAGCTTTCTTT. This translates into CAWSGRMTTEAFF.

At least ten counts were recorded for this clonotype. The CDR3 DNA reads as TGTGCCAGCAGCTTAGGAAAAGTGGCAGGAGCCATGAACACTGAAGCTTTCTTT. Its translation is CASSLGKVAGAMNTEAFF. The chain combines TRBV7-9 with TRBJ1-1; D gene unclear. Deletions cut 1 base from V and 0 bases from J, with 18 bases between. Germline assignment: CDR1 SEHNR and CDR2 FQNEAQ (reference sequence). The CDR3 is 18 amino acids.

The gene calls are TRBV7-2 and TRBJ1-1; D call uncertain. The V end lost 5 bases, the J end lost 0 bases, and 10 bases lay between the germline ends. CDR1 and CDR2 (germline): SGHTA, FQGNSA. CDR3 length equals 14 residues. This CDR3 reads CASSPPEVNTEAFF. The CDR3 DNA reads as TGTGCCAGCAGCCCTCCGGAGGTGAACACTGAAGCTTTCTTT.

There are a few counts of this clonotype. The chain recombines TRBV19 with TRBJ1-5; no reliable D call. This CDR3 is 13 amino acids long. The germline V and J ends were trimmed by 1 base and 7 bases, with 8 bases remaining between them. Germline CDR1 and CDR2: LNHDA and SQIVND (reference sequence). CDR3 in amino acids: CASSIGRSQPQHF. As DNA, the CDR3 is TGTGCCAGTAGTATAGGTCGATCCCAGCCCCAGCATTTT.

At least ten counts were recorded for this clonotype. This chain uses TRBV9 with TRBJ2-7; unclear D gene. Germline values: CDR1 SGDLS, CDR2 YYNGEE. This CDR3 spans 13 amino acids. Trimming shortened V by 4 bases and J by 1 base, and 9 bases separated the two germline ends. Written as DNA, the CDR3 is TGTGCCAGCAGCTTCGACGGATCCTACGAGCAGTACTTC. Its translation is CASSFDGSYEQYF.

J is TRBJ2-1 and V is TRBV3-1; TRBD2 matches at 10 bases. Germline loops: CDR1 LGHDT, CDR2 YNNKEL (reference sequence). The length of the CDR3 is 15 residues. Trimming removed 2 bases from V and 13 bases from J; junction bases left unmatched: 11. CDR3 DNA: TGTGCCAGCAGCCAATTTTCCGGGACTAGCGTTGAACAGTTCTTC. It is translated as CASSQFSGTSVEQFF.

This sequence joins TRBV19 and TRBJ2-1; the match to TRBD1 covers 9 bases. Germline V gene sequence: CDR1 LNHDA, CDR2 SQIVND (reference sequence). Unmatched junction bases numbered 4, after V lost 4 bases and J lost 3 bases. This CDR3 has 15 residues. The CDR3 spells CASSRGQGNYNEQFF. The DNA for the CDR3 is TGTGCCAGTAGTAGAGGACAGGGGAACTACAATGAGCAGTTCTTC.

This chain connects TRBV6-2 or TRBV6-3 to TRBJ2-5; 9 nucleotides match TRBD1. Looked up from germline, CDR1 is MNHEY and CDR2 is SVGEGT. The CDR3 loop spans 18 amino acids. The trim removed 3 bases at V and 5 bases at J, leaving 16 bases unmatched. The CDR3 sequence is CASSYRSRGQGYGETQYF. The CDR3 DNA sequence: TGTGCCAGCAGTTATAGGTCTCGGGGACAGGGATACGGGGAGACCCAGTACTTC.

V is TRBV11-3 and J is TRBJ2-5; 9 bases are shared with TRBD1. The CDR3 has 16 residues. Losses at the gene ends were 4 bases for V and 2 bases for J; bases not matched to a gene: 8. Germline V gives CDR1 SGHNT, CDR2 YENEEA. In DNA form, the CDR3 reads TGTGCCAGCAGCTCGTACAGGGGGCTGATTCAAGAGACCCAGTACTTC. Protein: CASSSYRGLIQETQYF.

The chain carries TRBV24-1 and TRBJ2-1; tentative D call: TRBD1 (6 bases). Germline-derived CDR1 and CDR2 are KGHDR and SFDVKD. The V gene lost 7 bases and the J gene lost 6 bases, with 15 bases spanning the gap. There are 14 residues in the CDR3. The DNA of the CDR3 is TGTGCCACCAGGGGGGACATCTTCTCCAATGAGCAGTTCTTC. Translation gives CATRGDIFSNEQFF.

The CDR3 DNA reads TGTGCCAGCAGCTTGGAGGGACAGGGGACAGATACGCAGTATTTT. It codes for CASSLEGQGTDTQYF. The chain uses TRBV5-4 and TRBJ2-3, with 10 bases fitting TRBD1. CDR3 length: 15 amino acids. V trimming: 0 bases; J trimming: 3 bases; junction bases outside the gene matches: 1. The germline V gene encodes CDR1 SGHNT and CDR2 YYREEE (reference sequence).

This clonotype came up many times. V is TRBV7-2 and J is TRBJ1-5; D call uncertain. The germline gives CDR1 SGHTA, CDR2 FQGNSA. The CDR3 has 13 amino acids. Between the trimmed V and J ends, which lost 3 bases and 5 bases, there was a span of 8 bases. Here the CDR3 DNA reads TGTGCCAGCAGCTTGGACCTAGATCAGCCCCAGCATTTT. Protein sequence: CASSLDLDQPQHF.

This chain joins TRBV7-2 and TRBJ2-7, with 14 bases aligning to TRBD2. CDR3 size: 16 residues. Losses at the gene ends were 0 bases for V and 3 bases for J; bases not matched to a gene: 1. Germline CDR1 is SGHTA and CDR2 is FQGNSA. CDR3 coding DNA: TGTGCCAGCAGCTTAGCCGGACTAGCGGGAGGCTACGAGCAGTACTTC. Amino acids: CASSLAGLAGGYEQYF.

In its sample, this clonotype was seen a few times. Being one base from a much bigger clone, this may be a read error. The chain recombines TRBV7-6 with TRBJ2-1; possibly TRBD2 for D (6 bases). Germline loops: CDR1 SGHVS, CDR2 FNYEAQ. CDR3 length: 14 amino acids. The CDR3: CASSFGLLYDEQFF. The DNA for the CDR3 is TGTGCCAGCAGCTTTGGACTACTCTACGATGAGCAGTTCTTC. The entire variable domain, with the rest obtained from reference TRBV7-6 and TRBJ2-1, is as follows: GAGVSQSPRYKVTKRGQDVALRCDPISGHVSLYWYRQALGQGPEFLTYFNYEAQQDKSGLPNDRFSAERPEGSISTLTIQRTEQRDSAMYRCASSFGLLYDEQFFGPGTRLTVL.

This clonotype was detected only a few times. The CDR3 sequence is CASSFVPQETQYF. The CDR3 coding sequence is TGTGCCAGCAGCTTCGTACCTCAAGAGACCCAGTACTTC. The rearrangement links TRBV7-2 to TRBJ2-5; D remains unclear. This CDR3 spans 13 amino acids. Germline CDR1 is SGHTA and CDR2 is FQGNSA. V was clipped by 3 bases and J by 2 bases, with 7 bases between them.

This chain connects TRBV5-4 to TRBJ2-5, with a possible D match to TRBD2 (6 bases). The CDR3 totals 15 residues. V dropped 5 bases and J dropped 4 bases, with 18 bases sitting between them. CDR1 SGHNT and CDR2 YYREEE come from the germline V gene (reference sequence). In DNA, the CDR3 is TGTGCCAGCAGACCAATAGCGGTGTCTGGAGAGACCCAGTACTTC. It codes for CASRPIAVSGETQYF. Full variable domain (remainder filled in from reference TRBV5-4 and TRBJ2-5): ETGVTQSPTHLIKTRGQQVTLRCSSQSGHNTVSWYQQALGQGPQFIFQYYREEENGRGNFPPRFSGLQFPNYSSELNVNALELDDSALYLCASRPIAVSGETQYFGPGTRLLVL.

CDR3 sequence reads: CASSHLTSDSYNEQFF. The CDR3 DNA sequence: TGCGCCAGCAGCCACTTGACTAGCGACTCCTACAATGAGCAGTTCTTC. The rearrangement links TRBV4-1 to TRBJ2-1; 8 nucleotides match TRBD2. The J segment lost 0 bases and the V segment lost 3 bases, leaving 4 bases of the junction unmatched. The CDR3 has 16 residues. CDR1 is MGHRA and CDR2 is YSYEKL in the germline V gene.

V gene TRBV7-8 combines with J gene TRBJ2-3, with D possibly TRBD2 on 6 matching bases. Germline CDR1 is SGHVS and CDR2 is FQNEAQ. This CDR3 has 18 amino acids. V lost 7 bases, J lost 4 bases, and 27 bases lay in between. The CDR3 sequence is CASKLKDRERKRADTQYF. CDR3 nucleotide sequence: TGTGCCAGCAAGCTTAAGGACCGGGAGAGAAAGCGGGCAGATACGCAGTATTTT.

This clonotype was recorded once. An end of the junction does not agree with germline; a read error may underlie this. The V call is TRBV7-3, the J call TRBJ2-3; D uncertain. This CDR3 region has 15 residues. Per the germline V gene, CDR1 is SGHTA and CDR2 is FQGTGA. The CDR3 region is CTSSLADRVSDTQYF. The CDR3 DNA follows: TGTACCAGCAGCTTAGCTGACCGGGTTTCAGATACGCAGTATTTT.

The chain employs TRBV4-1 and TRBJ2-1; 7 bases align to TRBD2. With V trimmed by 1 base and J by 4 bases, 7 bases remained unmatched. CDR1 and CDR2 (germline): MGHRA, YSYEKL. CDR3 size: 16 residues. The CDR3 DNA is TGCGCCAGCAGCCAAGTACGGCTAGCGGTGTACAATGAGCAGTTCTTC. Its protein product is CASSQVRLAVYNEQFF.

The chain uses TRBV25-1 and TRBJ1-1, with 8 positions matching TRBD1. Germline lookup yields CDR1 MGHDK and CDR2 SYGVNS. The CDR3 is 13 amino acids. V shed 4 bases and J 8 bases; nucleotides not matched to a gene: 6. The DNA of the CDR3 is TGTGCCAGCAGTGGCGGACAGGGTTCGGAAGCTTTCTTT. Its translation is CASSGGQGSEAFF.